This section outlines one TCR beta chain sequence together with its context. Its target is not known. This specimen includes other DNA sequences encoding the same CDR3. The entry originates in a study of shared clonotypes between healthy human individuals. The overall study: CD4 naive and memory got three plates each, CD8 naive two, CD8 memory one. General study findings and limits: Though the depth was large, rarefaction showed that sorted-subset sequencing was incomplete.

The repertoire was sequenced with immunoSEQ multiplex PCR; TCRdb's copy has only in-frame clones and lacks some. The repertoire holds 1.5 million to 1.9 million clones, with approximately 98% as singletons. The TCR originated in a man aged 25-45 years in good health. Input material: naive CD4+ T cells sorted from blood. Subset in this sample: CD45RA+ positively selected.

The CDR3 DNA sequence: TGTGCCAGCAGCGTAGAGGTTAGCAGCTACGAGCAGTACTTC. The encoded protein is CASSVEVSSYEQYF. The chain recombines TRBV9 with TRBJ2-7; D is unclear. V lost 0 bases, J lost 3 bases, and 10 bases lay in between. CDR1 is SGDLS, CDR2 YYNGEE, per germline. The CDR3 runs 14 residues.